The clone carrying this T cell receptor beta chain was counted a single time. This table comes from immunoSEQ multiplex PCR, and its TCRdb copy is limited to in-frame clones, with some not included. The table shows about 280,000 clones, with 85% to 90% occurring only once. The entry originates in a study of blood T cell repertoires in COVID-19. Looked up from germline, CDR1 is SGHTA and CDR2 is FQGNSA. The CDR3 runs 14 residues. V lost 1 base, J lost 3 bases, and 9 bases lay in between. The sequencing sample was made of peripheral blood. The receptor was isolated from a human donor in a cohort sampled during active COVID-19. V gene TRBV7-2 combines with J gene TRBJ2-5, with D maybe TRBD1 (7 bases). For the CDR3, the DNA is TGTGCCAGCAGCTTAGTCAGGGGGGAAGAGACCCAGTACTTC. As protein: CASSLVRGEETQYF.